These 30 T cell receptor beta chains came from one sample sequenced in a study of radiation and T cells in renal cell carcinoma. Clones were sequenced by immunoSEQ multiplex PCR, and TCRdb holds only the in-frame ones, with some missing. Among some 100,000 clones listed, approximately 80% were seen once. Noted time point: baseline pretreatment blood. The treatment denotes: 15 Gy SBRT to primary tumor, nephrectomy 4 weeks later. Source: blood, taken from a patient whose treatment included radiotherapy and nephrectomy. All receptors come from a man aged 60 to 69 with renal cell carcinoma.

This clone was detected only a few times. The V gene is TRBV2, the J gene TRBJ2-1; possibly TRBD2 for D (5 bases). Per germline, CDR1 SNHLY and CDR2 FYNNEI. This CDR3 spans 13 amino acids. Between the trimmed V and J ends, which lost 6 bases and 3 bases, there was a span of 9 bases. In DNA form, the CDR3 reads TGTGCCAGCAGCTCGGACTTCTACAATGAGCAGTTCTTC. Translation: CASSSDFYNEQFF. Using reference TRBV2 and TRBJ2-1 for the parts outside the CDR3, the full variable domain is EPEVTQTPSHQVTQMGQEVILRCVPISNHLYFYWYRQILGQKVEFLVSFYNNEISEKSEIFDDQFSVERPDGSNFTLKIRSTKLEDSAMYFCASSSDFYNEQFFGPGTRLTVL.

This rearrangement joins TRBV7-9 to TRBJ1-4; D is perhaps TRBD1 (5 bases). This CDR3 comprises 15 residues. CDR1 is SEHNR and CDR2 is FQNEAQ in the germline V gene (reference sequence). V was trimmed by 2 bases and J by 4 bases, leaving 11 bases between them. CDR3 coding DNA: TGTGCCAGCAGCTTATACGACAGATTTAATGAAAAACTGTTTTTT. It yields the protein CASSLYDRFNEKLFF.

This sequence joins TRBV11-2 and TRBJ2-7; 9 positions agree with TRBD2. The germline gives CDR1 SGHAT, CDR2 FQNNGV. J gave up 4 bases and V 1 base, and 5 bases lay outside the gene matches. There are 15 residues in the CDR3. CDR3 sequence (DNA): TGTGCCAGCAGCTTAGCTAGCGGGAACTCTTACGAGCAGTACTTC. Residues: CASSLASGNSYEQYF. Variable domain in full (rest from reference TRBV11-2 and TRBJ2-7): EAGVAQSPRYKIIEKRQSVAFWCNPISGHATLYWYQQILGQGPKLLIQFQNNGVVDDSQLPKDRFSAERLKGVDSTLKIQPAKLEDSAVYLCASSLASGNSYEQYFGPGTRLTVT.

The J gene is TRBJ2-7, the V gene TRBV28, with 9 bases fitting TRBD1. This CDR3 has 15 amino acids. V dropped 1 base and J dropped 4; count of bases not matched to a gene: 5. Germline-derived CDR1 and CDR2 are MDHEN and SYDVKM. As DNA, the CDR3 is TGTGCCAGCAGTTTATCGGGACAGGGCGTATACGAGCAGTACTTC. Protein sequence: CASSLSGQGVYEQYF. Full variable domain (missing parts from reference TRBV28 and TRBJ2-7): DVKVTQSSRYLVKRTGEKVFLECVQDMDHENMFWYRQDPGLGLRLIYFSYDVKMKEKGDIPEGYSVSREKKERFSLILESASTNQTSMYLCASSLSGQGVYEQYFGPGTRLTVT.

The chain has TRBV7-2 and TRBJ2-7; 12 bases agree with TRBD1. The ends lost 1 base at V and 2 bases at J; junction bases unmatched: 9. This CDR3 comprises 18 residues. Germline V CDR1 and CDR2: SGHTA, FQGNSA. The CDR3 DNA sequence: TGTGCCAGCAGCTTAGATGGGACAGGGGGCATCCGACCCTACGAGCAGTACTTC. Amino acids: CASSLDGTGGIRPYEQYF. Supplemented by reference TRBV7-2 and TRBJ2-7, the full variable domain reads GAGVSQSPSNKVTEKGKDVELRCDPISGHTALYWYRQSLGQGLEFLIYFQGNSAPDKSGLPSDRFSAERTGGSVSTLTIQRTQQEDSAVYLCASSLDGTGGIRPYEQYFGPGTRLTVT.

The chain employs TRBV5-1 and TRBJ2-3; D unresolved. The ends were cut back, 0 bases at V and 1 base at J, with 3 bases in the middle. The germline CDR1 and CDR2 sequences are SGHRS and YFSETQ. The CDR3 length is 13 residues. Here the CDR3 reads CASSLAGTDTQYF. The CDR3 nucleotides read TGCGCCAGCAGCTTGGCGGGCACAGATACGCAGTATTTT.

The CDR3 here is CASSSPRESDTQYF. In DNA form, the CDR3 reads TGTGCCAGCAGCTCCCCCCGGGAGTCGGATACGCAGTATTTT. V and J are TRBV11-3 and TRBJ2-3; the D gene is possibly TRBD2 (6 bases). The CDR3 is made up of 14 amino acids. V was pared by 4 bases and J by 6 bases, with 14 bases between. Germline V gives CDR1 SGHNT, CDR2 YENEEA.

The rearrangement joins TRBV5-1 to TRBJ2-5; D remains unclear. Germline V gene data show CDR1 as SGHRS and CDR2 as YFSETQ. CDR3 size: 11 residues. The ends were cut back, 3 bases at V and 4 bases at J, with 4 bases in the middle. As DNA, the CDR3 is TGCGCCAGCAGCTCCGTAGAGACCCAGTACTTC. It yields the protein CASSSVETQYF.

This rearrangement joins TRBV2 to TRBJ2-7; D is perhaps TRBD1 or TRBD2 (5 bases each). V was clipped by 7 bases and J by 2 bases, with 9 bases between them. CDR1 is SNHLY, CDR2 FYNNEI, per germline. The CDR3 covers 12 residues. The CDR3 DNA reads as TGTGCCAGCAATGAGGGGACCTACGAGCAGTACTTC. Amino acid sequence: CASNEGTYEQYF.

The rearrangement joins TRBV27 to TRBJ2-7; the D is unclear. The V end was cut by 0 bases, the J end by 4 bases, with 7 bases between. Germline V gene lookup returns CDR1 MNHEY and CDR2 SMNVEV (reference sequence). This CDR3 is 13 amino acids long. CDR3 DNA sequence: TGTGCCAGCAGTTTATCGAGCCTTTACGAGCAGTACTTC. Its translation is CASSLSSLYEQYF.

A remark on this clone: The conserved phenylalanine or tryptophan is not found at the CDR3 terminus, so this likely reflects a read error. The DNA is omitted, as the CDR3 cannot be located on it reliably, and the CDR3 follows TCRdb's listing. V usage is TRBV10-3 and J usage is TRBJ2-7. Germline assignment: CDR1 ENHRY and CDR2 SYGVKD. The CDR3 is 13 amino acids in total, end residues counted. The CDR3 here is CAISESGSLITGL.

The chain combines TRBV7-6 with TRBJ2-2; TRBD2 matches at 11 bases. CDR1 and CDR2 from the germline V gene are SGHVS and FNYEAQ. The CDR3 consists of 16 residues. Trimming at V came to 5 bases and at J to 9 bases, leaving 11 bases not matched to a gene. The CDR3 reads CASSLLTTSGKRELFF. The CDR3 DNA reads as TGTGCCAGCAGCCTCCTAACGACTAGCGGGAAGCGGGAGCTGTTTTTT.

This clone was counted many times. The chain recombines TRBV19 with TRBJ2-5; D is undetermined. The V gene lost 3 bases and the J gene lost 5 bases, with 13 bases spanning the gap. The CDR3 runs to 14 residues. Germline values: CDR1 LNHDA, CDR2 SQIVND (reference sequence). The DNA of the CDR3 is TGTGCCAGTAGTATCCAAAGAGTTGGGGAGACCCAGTACTTC. Translating it yields CASSIQRVGETQYF.

The gene calls are TRBV15 and TRBJ2-3; 7 bases are shared with TRBD1. The germline V gene encodes CDR1 LNHNV and CDR2 YYDKDF (reference sequence). The CDR3 extends over 16 amino acids. V dropped 2 bases and J dropped 4; count of bases not matched to a gene: 9. The CDR3 spells CATSRRRTGLSDTQYF. For the CDR3, the DNA is TGTGCCACCAGCAGACGCCGGACAGGTTTATCAGATACGCAGTATTTT.

V usage is TRBV2 and J usage is TRBJ2-1; 8 bases line up with TRBD2. The V gene's germline CDR1 is SNHLY and CDR2 FYNNEI. The CDR3 is 16 amino acids. Trimming cost V 7 bases and J 1 base; bases outside gene matches: 9. CDR3 protein: CASTGGVAGSYNEQFF. The DNA of the CDR3 is TGTGCCAGCACCGGAGGGGTAGCGGGGTCCTACAATGAGCAGTTCTTC.

As DNA, the CDR3 is TGCGCCAGCAGCCAAGCTCGACTAGCGAACACCGGGGAGCTGTTTTTT. Its protein product is CASSQARLANTGELFF. This chain links TRBV4-1 with TRBJ2-2, with a possible D match to TRBD2 (6 bases). The V end lost 1 base, the J end lost 0 bases, and 9 bases lay between the germline ends. The CDR3 length is 16 residues. Germline CDR1 reads MGHRA; CDR2 reads YSYEKL.

V usage is TRBV28 and J usage is TRBJ2-7, with 7 positions matching TRBD1. V shed 5 bases, J shed 0 bases, and the junction held 4 bases outside the gene matches. Germline V gene data show CDR1 as MDHEN and CDR2 as SYDVKM. The CDR3 totals 14 residues. CDR3 nucleotide sequence: TGTGCCAGCAGTACCCGGACAGGCTCCTACGAGCAGTACTTC. Translated, it gives CASSTRTGSYEQYF.

CDR3 coding DNA: TGTGCCAGCAGCTTACGAGGACAGCAAGAGACCCAGTACTTC. As protein: CASSLRGQQETQYF. This chain joins TRBV11-2 and TRBJ2-5, with a possible D match to TRBD1 (6 bases). Trimming left V 2 bases short and J 2 bases short, with 9 bases between. Germline CDR1 reads SGHAT; CDR2 reads FQNNGV. This CDR3 is built from 14 residues.

This sequence joins TRBV5-5 and TRBJ1-3; D is unclear. Germline V CDR1 and CDR2: SGHKS, YYEKEE (reference sequence). The CDR3 is 16 residues long. Trimming shortened V by 0 bases and J by 0 bases, and 10 bases separated the two germline ends. The CDR3 nucleotides read TGTGCCAGCAGCTTGGTATCTGGGTTCTCTGGAAACACCATATATTTT. This codes for CASSLVSGFSGNTIYF. Using reference TRBV5-5 and TRBJ1-3 for the parts outside the CDR3, the full variable domain is DAGVTQSPTHLIKTRGQQVTLRCSPISGHKSVSWYQQVLGQGPQFIFQYYEKEERGRGNFPDRFSARQFPNYSSELNVNALLLGDSALYLCASSLVSGFSGNTIYFGEGSWLTVV.

The chain couples TRBV7-2 to TRBJ2-7; TRBD1 is a possible D gene (6 bases). The length of the CDR3 is 16 residues. Deletions cut 5 bases from V and 4 bases from J, with 21 bases between. Germline V gene data show CDR1 as SGHTA and CDR2 as FQGNSA. For the CDR3, the DNA is TGTGCCAGCAGCCCTAGGGACACCTATCCTCGTTACGAGCAGTACTTC. Its protein is CASSPRDTYPRYEQYF.

The J gene is TRBJ1-2, the V gene TRBV5-4; 7 bases are shared with TRBD1. The CDR3 is 14 residues long. Unmatched junction bases numbered 7, after V lost 4 bases and J lost 4 bases. Germline V gene data show CDR1 as SGHNT and CDR2 as YYREEE (reference sequence). The DNA for the CDR3 is TGTGCCAGCAGCCCCACAGGGGTTTCCTATGGCTACACCTTC. Translated: CASSPTGVSYGYTF.

This chain links TRBV5-1 with TRBJ2-7; the D is unclear. CDR1 and CDR2 from the germline V gene are SGHRS and YFSETQ. The CDR3 consists of 14 residues. V lost 4 bases to trimming and J lost 0 bases, with 11 bases between them. The CDR3 nucleotides read TGCGCCAGCAGCCCCTCCCAACCCTCCTACGAGCAGTACTTC. It specifies CASSPSQPSYEQYF.

This clone was observed a handful of times. The V and J genes are TRBV21-1 and TRBJ1-5. TRBV21-1 constitutes a pseudogene. The CDR3 has 19 amino acids. CDR3 sequence reads: CASSKVGEREGRPNQPQHF. CDR3 in DNA: TGTGCCAGCAGCAAAGTAGGAGAGAGAGAGGGTCGGCCTAATCAGCCCCAGCATTTT.

The chain is built from TRBV25-1 and TRBJ2-3; TRBD2 aligns across 10 bases. Germline loops: CDR1 MGHDK, CDR2 SYGVNS. CDR3 size: 17 residues. J was trimmed by 2 bases and V by 4 bases; bases with no gene match: 9. CDR3 DNA: TGTGCCAGCAGTGCCCCCGGACTAGCGGATAACACAGATACGCAGTATTTT. This translates into CASSAPGLADNTDTQYF.

This rearrangement joins TRBV6-6 to TRBJ1-1, with 9 bases identical to TRBD1. The CDR3 length is 16 residues. The germline CDR1 and CDR2 sequences are MNHNY and SVGAGI (reference sequence). J gave up 0 bases and V 9 bases, and 11 bases lay outside the gene matches. DNA for the CDR3: TGTGCCAGTAGAACCGGGACAGGGCTTATGAACACTGAAGCTTTCTTT. It codes for CASRTGTGLMNTEAFF.

The chain carries TRBV2 and TRBJ1-1; D perhaps matches TRBD1 (6 bases). Trimming stripped 7 bases from V and 1 base from J, with 13 bases between. Per the germline V gene, CDR1 is SNHLY and CDR2 is FYNNEI. The CDR3 extends over 14 amino acids. The CDR3 DNA reads TGTGCCAGCATCCAGGGACACTCGAACACTGAAGCTTTCTTT. It is translated as CASIQGHSNTEAFF. Complete variable domain (other parts from reference TRBV2 and TRBJ1-1): EPEVTQTPSHQVTQMGQEVILRCVPISNHLYFYWYRQILGQKVEFLVSFYNNEISEKSEIFDDQFSVERPDGSNFTLKIRSTKLEDSAMYFCASIQGHSNTEAFFGQGTRLTVV.

Only a few counts were recorded for this clone. V usage is TRBV10-3 and J usage is TRBJ2-6, with 15 positions matching TRBD2. The CDR3 has 18 residues. V shed 5 bases, J shed 0 bases, and the junction held 2 bases outside the gene matches. Germline values: CDR1 ENHRY, CDR2 SYGVKD. In nucleotides, the CDR3 is TGTGCCATCAGTAGGACTAGCGGGAGGGCCTCTGGGGCCAACGTCCTGACTTTC. The encoded protein is CAISRTSGRASGANVLTF.

This chain joins TRBV6-4 and TRBJ2-2; weak D call: TRBD1 (8 bases). The CDR3 sequence is 15 residues long. The ends were cut back, 6 bases at V and 3 bases at J, with 14 bases in the middle. The germline CDR1 and CDR2 sequences are MRHNA and SNTAGT. CDR3 region: CASSVQGGDTGELFF. The CDR3, as DNA: TGTGCCAGCAGCGTACAGGGGGGGGACACCGGGGAGCTGTTTTTT.

As concerns this clone: Other DNA sequences from this sample encode an identical CDR3 as well. The chain employs TRBV7-9 and TRBJ2-3; 8 bases are a match to TRBD2. CDR1 and CDR2 (germline): SEHNR, FQNEAQ (reference sequence). CDR3 size: 15 residues. Trimming took 5 bases from V and 0 from J; bases not matched to a gene: 4. This chain's CDR3 is CASSPAGGSTDTQYF. The CDR3 nucleotides are TGTGCCAGCAGCCCGGCGGGGGGAAGCACAGATACGCAGTATTTT.

The chain recombines TRBV15 with TRBJ2-1, with D tentatively TRBD1 (6 bases). The length of the CDR3 is 14 residues. Germline V CDR1 and CDR2: LNHNV, YYDKDF (reference sequence). The V end was cut by 4 bases, the J end by 2 bases, with 9 bases between. The CDR3 sequence is CATSTRGTYNEQFF. The CDR3 DNA reads as TGTGCCACCAGCACAAGGGGGACCTACAATGAGCAGTTCTTC.